A selection of T cell receptor beta chains follows, all from one sample in a study of T cell repertoires in cytomegalovirus infection. TCRdb redid the calling of the reads with MiXCR, one entry per CDR3 protein. Among 630,000 or so distinct CDR3 sequences listed, 24% were seen once. Sequencing was performed on CD8+ T cells from PBMCs. These receptors came from a human donor in good health (CMV status not recorded). Some clones in this sample may be carry-over from other donors' samples. Each CDR3 is given with its conserved first and last residue. D genes are given only for firm matches. Rows may omit the clone size; those that give it use once, few, many or a size class.

j_call,clone_size,d_call,v_call,cdr3_aa,cdr3_nt
TRBJ1-1,many,TRBD1,TRBV7-9,CASSGTGRNTEAFF,TGTGCCAGCAGCGGGACAGGGCGGAACACTGAAGCTTTCTTT
TRBJ1-1,.,.,TRBV7-3,CASSLSDSGTEAFF,TGTGCCAGCAGCTTATCTGACTCCGGCACTGAAGCTTTCTTT
TRBJ1-2,.,TRBD1,TRBV6-2/TRBV6-3,CASSYRRDRLTNYGYTF,TGTGCCAGCAGTTACAGACGGGACAGACTAACTAACTATGGCTACACCTTC
TRBJ1-1,once,.,TRBV13,CASSFFEQEKGAEAFF,TGTGCCAGCAGCTTTTTTGAACAAGAGAAAGGCGCTGAAGCTTTCTTT
TRBJ2-2,many,.,TRBV7-6,CASSLEGPTGELFF,TGTGCCAGCAGCTTAGAGGGTCCCACCGGGGAGCTGTTTTTT
TRBJ2-6,few,.,TRBV29-1,CSVEGEPGPVSGANVLTF,TGCAGCGTTGAGGGGGAACCGGGTCCGGTCTCTGGGGCCAACGTCCTGACTTTC
TRBJ1-2,.,TRBD1,TRBV6-5,CASSYADRDGHTF,TGTGCCAGCAGTTACGCCGACAGGGATGGCCACACCTTC
TRBJ1-1,.,.,TRBV12-5,CASGVRVGNTEAFF,TGTGCTAGTGGTGTACGGGTAGGGAACACTGAAGCTTTCTTT
TRBJ2-3,many,.,TRBV7-6,CASSLVPGSTDTQYF,TGTGCCAGCAGCTTAGTCCCAGGGAGCACAGATACGCAGTATTTT
TRBJ2-1,once,TRBD1,TRBV7-9,CASSSLRVTGGYEQFF,TGTGCCAGCAGCTCGCTAAGGGTGACAGGGGGATATGAGCAGTTCTTC
TRBJ1-1,few,.,TRBV12-3/TRBV12-4,CASSASGPEAFF,TGTGCCAGCAGTGCTTCAGGGCCTGAAGCTTTCTTT
TRBJ1-5,many,.,TRBV7-6,CASSLAPNQPQHF,TGTGCCAGCAGCTTAGCGCCGAATCAGCCCCAGCATTTT
TRBJ2-1,few,TRBD2,TRBV14,CASSPRIASRGGAYNEQFF,TGTGCCAGCAGCCCCCGAATAGCTAGCCGGGGGGGCGCCTACAATGAGCAGTTCTTC
TRBJ2-3,few,TRBD2,TRBV3-1,CASGEGPDTQYF,TGTGCCAGCGGGGAGGGCCCCGATACGCAGTATTTT
TRBJ2-7,few,.,TRBV7-6,CASSNAGRTYEQYF,TGTGCCAGCAGTAACGCAGGGAGAACCTACGAGCAGTACTTC
TRBJ1-5,.,TRBD1,TRBV10-3,CAISGQGFDQPQHF,TGTGCCATCAGCGGACAGGGGTTCGATCAGCCCCAGCATTTT
TRBJ2-1,many,.,TRBV28,CASSLFRGDEQFF,TGTGCCAGCAGTTTATTTCGAGGCGATGAGCAGTTCTTC
TRBJ1-1,few,.,TRBV6-2/TRBV6-3,CASCLGGRTEAFF,TGTGCCAGCTGCTTGGGGGGCAGGACTGAAGCTTTCTTT
TRBJ2-5,.,TRBD2,TRBV7-4,CASSLVGGRGAQYF,TGTGCCAGCAGCTTAGTTGGAGGCCGGGGGGCCCAGTACTTC
TRBJ2-5,many,TRBD2,TRBV7-2,CASSLAASGQETQYF,TGTGCCAGCAGCTTAGCGGCTAGCGGGCAAGAGACCCAGTACTTC
TRBJ2-1,few,TRBD2,TRBV7-6,CASSFGRDEQFF,TGTGCCAGCAGCTTCGGGAGGGATGAGCAGTTCTTC
TRBJ1-2,few,.,TRBV20-1,CSARGTGGYTF,TGCAGTGCTAGGGGGACGGGTGGCTACACCTTC
TRBJ1-5,few,TRBD1,TRBV28,CASSLDRDSNQPQHF,TGTGCCAGCAGTTTGGACAGGGATAGCAATCAGCCCCAGCATTTT
TRBJ2-2,few,.,TRBV29-1,CSVRAPNTGELFF,TGCAGCGTCCGGGCCCCGAACACCGGGGAGCTGTTTTTT